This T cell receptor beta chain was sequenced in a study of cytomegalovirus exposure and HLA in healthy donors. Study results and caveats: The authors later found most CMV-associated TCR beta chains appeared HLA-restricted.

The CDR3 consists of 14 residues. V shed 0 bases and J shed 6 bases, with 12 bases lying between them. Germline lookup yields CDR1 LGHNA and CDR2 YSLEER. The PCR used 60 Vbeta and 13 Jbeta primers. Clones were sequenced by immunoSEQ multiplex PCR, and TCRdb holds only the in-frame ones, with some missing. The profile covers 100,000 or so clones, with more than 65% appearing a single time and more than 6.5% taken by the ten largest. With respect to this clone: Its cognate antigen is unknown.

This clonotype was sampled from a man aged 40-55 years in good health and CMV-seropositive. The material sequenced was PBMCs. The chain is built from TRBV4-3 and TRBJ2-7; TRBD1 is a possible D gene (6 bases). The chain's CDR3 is CASSQDPTGPEQYF. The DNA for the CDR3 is TGCGCCAGCAGCCAAGACCCGACAGGTCCCGAGCAGTACTTC.